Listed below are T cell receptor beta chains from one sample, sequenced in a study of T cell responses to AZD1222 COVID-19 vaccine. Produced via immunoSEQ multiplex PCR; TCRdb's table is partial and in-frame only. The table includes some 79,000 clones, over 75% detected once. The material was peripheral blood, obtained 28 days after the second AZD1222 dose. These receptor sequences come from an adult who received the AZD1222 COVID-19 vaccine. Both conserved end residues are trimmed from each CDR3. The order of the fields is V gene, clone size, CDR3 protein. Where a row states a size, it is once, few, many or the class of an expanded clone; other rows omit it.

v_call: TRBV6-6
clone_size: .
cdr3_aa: ASSYDRLYEQY

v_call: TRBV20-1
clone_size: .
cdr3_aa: SARDSYGYT

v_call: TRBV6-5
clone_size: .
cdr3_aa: ASSYAREDYGYT

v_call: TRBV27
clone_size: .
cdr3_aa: ASSLGGLQY

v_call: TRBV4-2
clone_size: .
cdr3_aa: ASSQVEGSDYGYT

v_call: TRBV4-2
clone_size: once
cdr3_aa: ASSQGTGPASYEQY

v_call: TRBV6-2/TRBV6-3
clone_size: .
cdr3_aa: ASSYSRSMNTEAF

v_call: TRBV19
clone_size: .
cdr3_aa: ASRVTPNEKLF

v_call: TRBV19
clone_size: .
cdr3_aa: ASSEGSGNTIY

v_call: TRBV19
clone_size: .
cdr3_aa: ATSGTGGNQPQH

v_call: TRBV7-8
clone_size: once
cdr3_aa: ASSLGTQPNQPQH

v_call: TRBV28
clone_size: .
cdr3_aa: ASIRATGPNQPQH

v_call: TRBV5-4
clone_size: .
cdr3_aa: ASSENRVPGELF

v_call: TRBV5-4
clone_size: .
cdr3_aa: ASSLDLTDRAIY

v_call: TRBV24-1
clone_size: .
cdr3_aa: ATSDPNRVYEQY

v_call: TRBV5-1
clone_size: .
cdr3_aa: ASSLATGDSGNTIY

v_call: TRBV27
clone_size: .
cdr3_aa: ASAGGTGGREQY

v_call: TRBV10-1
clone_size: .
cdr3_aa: ASTAPQPEAF

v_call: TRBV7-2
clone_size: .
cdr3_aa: ASSLGTTKETQY

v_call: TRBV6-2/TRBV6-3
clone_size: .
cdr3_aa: ASSYNRDTEAF

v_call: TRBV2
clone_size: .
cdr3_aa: ASSAGEDGYT

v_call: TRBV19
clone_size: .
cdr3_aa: ASSPRTAQDTIY

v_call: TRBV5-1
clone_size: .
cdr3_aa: ASSWGTENQPQH

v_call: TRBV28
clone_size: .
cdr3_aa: ASSLIQGNNLGYT

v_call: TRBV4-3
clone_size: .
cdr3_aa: ASSQEQATLGNTIY

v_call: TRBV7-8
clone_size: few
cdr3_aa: ASSLLAGGQMNEQF

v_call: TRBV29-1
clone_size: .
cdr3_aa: SVLGAGEDEKLF